The present entry profiles one T cell receptor beta chain with its context. The antigen is not known. Germline V gene sequence: CDR1 SEHNR, CDR2 FQNEAQ (reference sequence). The CDR3 sequence is 16 residues long. Between the trimmed V and J ends, which lost 5 bases and 2 bases, there was a span of 16 bases. Extracted RNA was reverse transcribed, and the resulting cDNA served as sequencing template. Sequencing was performed with immunoSEQ multiplex PCR; in TCRdb, only in-frame clones are kept and a portion is missing. The table has approximately 150,000 clones, around two thirds seen once. PBMCs were stained for CD3, CD4 and CD8, and CD4+ and CD8+ T cells were sorted. This record belongs to a study of CD8+ T cells in alopecia areata. General observations from the study: Lesional tissue from the scalp (especially in alopecia totalis/universalis) showed higher clonality than normal scalp. Scalp specimens additionally yield sequences from normal skin's resident alphabeta T cells. The study found TCR sharing across patients less clear than in mice, possibly for HLA reasons.

What was sequenced was CD8+ T cells sorted from blood. This sequence originates from a human donor in good health. This sequence joins TRBV7-9 and TRBJ2-1, with D tentatively TRBD1 (6 bases). The chain's CDR3 is CASSAPGPGAYNEQFF. The DNA of the CDR3 is TGTGCCAGCAGCGCACCCGGGCCAGGGGCCTACAATGAGCAGTTCTTC. Complete variable domain (other parts from reference TRBV7-9 and TRBJ2-1): DTGVSQNPRHKITKRGQNVTFRCDPISEHNRLYWYRQTLGQGPEFLTYFQNEAQLEKSRLLSDRFSAERPKGSFSTLEIQRTEQGDSAMYLCASSAPGPGAYNEQFFGPGTRLTVL.